This TCR beta chain was identified in a study of brain T cells in children with intractable seizures. Sequencing was limited to surgery cases with top T cell transcript signatures in brain tissue. Before surgery, patients took at least one anti-epileptic drug. Libraries were prepared by immunoSEQ multiplex PCR; TCRdb keeps only in-frame clonotypes and omits some of them. The sample lists under 45,000 clones; roughly 90% were seen once. Losses at the gene ends were 0 bases for V and 4 bases for J; bases not matched to a gene: 2. The CDR3 runs to 14 residues. CDR1 is SGHTA and CDR2 is FQGNSA in the germline V gene.

The receptor was isolated from a girl between 2 and 10 years old with tuberous sclerosis and intractable seizures. The sequencing used peripheral blood, collected at surgery. V gene TRBV7-2 combines with J gene TRBJ2-7; 8 nucleotides agree with TRBD2. CDR3 residues: CASSLARGGYEQYF. The CDR3 region has the DNA TGTGCCAGCAGCTTAGCCCGGGGGGGTTACGAGCAGTACTTC. The variable domain in full, with the rest retrieved from reference TRBV7-2 and TRBJ2-7, is GAGVSQSPSNKVTEKGKDVELRCDPISGHTALYWYRQSLGQGLEFLIYFQGNSAPDKSGLPSDRFSAERTGGSVSTLTIQRTQQEDSAVYLCASSLARGGYEQYFGPGTRLTVT.